The next 3 T cell receptor beta chains were all read from a single sample in a study of blood T cell repertoires in COVID-19. Measured with immunoSEQ multiplex PCR; TCRdb has only the in-frame clones, and not every one. This sample has roughly 110,000 clones, with around nine tenths found just once. The material sequenced was peripheral blood. The receptors derive from a woman between 25 and 40 years old with acute or convalescent COVID-19.

This clone has more than one count but fewer than ten. The chain uses TRBV19 and TRBJ2-7, with D perhaps TRBD2 (5 bases). The germline V gene encodes CDR1 LNHDA and CDR2 SQIVND (reference sequence). Deletions cut 4 bases from V and 7 bases from J, with 14 bases between. This CDR3 spans 13 amino acids. CDR3 amino acids: CASSSLPTGEQYF. Here the CDR3 DNA reads TGTGCCAGTAGTAGTTTGCCGACGGGGGAGCAGTACTTC.

V is TRBV2 and J is TRBJ1-4, with 9 bases fitting TRBD1. The length of the CDR3 is 17 residues. Trimming at V came to 6 bases and at J to 0 bases, leaving 8 bases not matched to a gene. Germline loops: CDR1 SNHLY, CDR2 FYNNEI. DNA for the CDR3: TGTGCCAGCAGAGCCACAGGGGGCTGGGCAACTAATGAAAAACTGTTTTTT. Its protein product is CASRATGGWATNEKLFF.

V usage is TRBV19 and J usage is TRBJ2-3; 7 bases agree with TRBD1. The CDR3 is 15 amino acids. The V and J ends lost 5 bases and 0 bases, in that order; junction bases with no gene match: 5. Germline CDR1 and CDR2: LNHDA and SQIVND (reference sequence). The CDR3 DNA is TGTGCCAGTAGTTCGACAGGGCTAAGCACAGATACGCAGTATTTT. This gives the protein CASSSTGLSTDTQYF.